This is a list of T cell receptor beta chains from one sample in a study of CD8 T cells in ankylosing spondylitis. TCRdb itself ran the 5' RACE reads through MiXCR, one entry per CDR3 protein. The table shows approximately 200,000 distinct CDR3 sequences, with roughly 12% occurring only once. The sequencing input was blood, either unsorted or a sorted T cell fraction (not recorded which). The receptors derive from a male donor with ankylosing spondylitis or in good health (not recorded which). Each CDR3 is given without its conserved first and last residue. The order of the fields is V gene, J gene, D gene, CDR3 protein. A D gene is named only where the DNA matches it firmly.

TRBV7-8,TRBJ2-3,TRBD2,ASSFKDRGEHTDTQY
TRBV27,TRBJ2-3,.,ASSFGPGTDTQY
TRBV25-1,TRBJ2-1,.,ASSEFASNEQF
TRBV6-1,TRBJ2-3,TRBD1,ASFSDRSTDTQY
TRBV18,TRBJ1-1,.,ASSPAGVGGTEAF
TRBV27,TRBJ2-1,.,ASSLLDRGNEQF
TRBV5-1,TRBJ1-1,TRBD1,ASSLTGAGGDTEAF
TRBV7-9,TRBJ2-1,TRBD2,ASSPTSDRAREQF
TRBV5-5,TRBJ2-1,.,ASSLNNEQF
TRBV5-6,TRBJ2-7,.,ASSLASASYEQY
TRBV2,TRBJ2-2,.,ASSEGPGYPGELF
TRBV3-1,TRBJ2-7,TRBD1,ASSQGQGYVQY
TRBV7-9,TRBJ2-5,TRBD2,ASSPRIGLAEETQY
TRBV6-1,TRBJ2-5,.,ASSEEPNAPTQADEETQY
TRBV3-1,TRBJ1-2,TRBD1,ASSHHGQGRVNGYT
TRBV4-1,TRBJ2-2,.,ASSQGAGTVNTGELF
TRBV6-5,TRBJ2-2,TRBD1,ASSLQGDTGELF
TRBV20-1,TRBJ2-7,.,SALARTDYEQY
TRBV10-1,TRBJ2-1,TRBD2,ASSSGTSGRQIYNEQF
TRBV27,TRBJ2-3,TRBD2,ASGRGGGEY
TRBV29-1,TRBJ2-1,.,SVEYSYNEQF
TRBV4-2,TRBJ1-6,.,ASSARAGTVGSPLH
TRBV6-1,TRBJ1-3,.,ASGAAFGNTIY
TRBV27,TRBJ2-7,.,ASSPSKGYEQY
TRBV6-4,TRBJ2-3,TRBD2,ASSDSPAGGGADTQY
TRBV6-1,TRBJ2-7,.,ASSGHRDLDEQY
TRBV19,TRBJ1-1,.,ASSWTGGMNTEAF
TRBV4-1,TRBJ2-7,.,ASSPNRNYEQY
TRBV19,TRBJ2-7,.,ASSITDGYEQY